These 30 T cell receptor beta chains originate from one sample sequenced in a study of shared clonotypes between healthy human individuals. Naive CD8 cells lacked CD45RO and underwent positive selection for CCR7, leaving out terminally differentiated effector memory CD45RA+ cells. Assay: immunoSEQ multiplex PCR; the TCRdb copy retains only in-frame clones and omits some. The data show roughly 2.1 million clones, with about 92% seen just once and more than 1.5% held by the top ten. Input material: naive CD8+ T cells from PBMCs. All receptors come from a man between 18 and 35 years old in good health. Some clones in this sample may be carry-over from other donors' samples.

This clone was seen a handful of times. This chain uses TRBV25-1 with TRBJ2-1; D is possibly TRBD2 (6 bases). Trimming removed 1 base from V and 2 bases from J, with 12 bases in between. This CDR3 is built from 16 residues. Germline CDR1 reads MGHDK; CDR2 reads SYGVNS. The CDR3 region is CASSESILAAYNEQFF. In DNA form, the CDR3 reads TGTGCCAGCAGTGAATCTATACTAGCAGCCTACAATGAGCAGTTCTTC.

The CDR3 spells CASKLTGMNTEAFF. CDR3 nucleotides: TGTGCCAGCAAACTGACAGGTATGAACACTGAAGCTTTCTTT. J is TRBJ1-1 and V is TRBV6-5; tentative D call: TRBD1 (6 bases). The V end lost 7 bases, the J end lost 0 bases, and 12 bases lay between the germline ends. There are 14 residues in the CDR3. Looked up from germline, CDR1 is MNHEY and CDR2 is SVGAGI.

The chain couples TRBV5-6 to TRBJ2-5; TRBD2 might be the D (6 bases). The DNA end is more similar to TRBJ2-7, so the J call may be wrong. The CDR3 has 12 residues. Germline CDR1 is SGHDT and CDR2 is YYEEEE. The CDR3 sequence: CASSAGRNEQYF. Written as DNA, the CDR3 is TGTGCCAGCAGCGCGGGGAGAAACGAGCAGTACTTC.

The rearrangement links TRBV19 to TRBJ1-1, with unresolved D. The CDR3 length is 16 residues. With 7 bases removed from V and 2 bases from J, the gap between germline ends came to 20 bases. The germline gives CDR1 LNHDA, CDR2 SQIVND (reference sequence). The CDR3 DNA follows: TGTGCCAGTAATAGTCGTTTGTTAGGACTTAACACTGAAGCTTTCTTT. Translation: CASNSRLLGLNTEAFF. The variable domain in full, with the rest retrieved from reference TRBV19 and TRBJ1-1, is DGGITQSPKYLFRKEGQNVTLSCEQNLNHDAMYWYRQDPGQGLRLIYYSQIVNDFQKGDIAEGYSVSREKKESFPLTVTSAQKNPTAFYLCASNSRLLGLNTEAFFGQGTRLTVV.

The chain carries TRBV11-2 and TRBJ2-7; possible D gene TRBD2, 5 bases. This CDR3 region has 13 residues. Germline CDR1 is SGHAT and CDR2 is FQNNGV. The germline V and J ends were trimmed by 5 bases and 5 bases, with 13 bases remaining between them. The CDR3 spells CASSPGEFHEQYF. In DNA, the CDR3 is TGTGCCAGCAGCCCCGGGGAGTTCCACGAGCAGTACTTC.

The chain recombines TRBV2 with TRBJ2-3; 10 bases align to TRBD2. The junction had 3 bases not matched to a gene; V was cut back by 2 bases and J by 1 base. From germline, CDR1 is SNHLY and CDR2 FYNNEI. This CDR3 is 16 amino acids long. The DNA for the CDR3 is TGTGCCAGCAGTGAATTTAGCGGGAGGCGCACAGATACGCAGTATTTT. It translates to CASSEFSGRRTDTQYF.

V gene TRBV12-5 combines with J gene TRBJ2-5; TRBD2 matches 13 bases. Germline V CDR1 and CDR2: LGHNT, FRNRAP. With 5 bases clipped from V and 1 base from J, the junction kept 7 bases outside the gene matches. This CDR3 has 17 amino acids. In nucleotides, the CDR3 is TGTGCTAGTGGTAACATACTAGCGGGAGGGTTCCAAGAGACCCAGTACTTC. Protein sequence: CASGNILAGGFQETQYF.

This chain joins TRBV7-9 and TRBJ2-7; D is perhaps TRBD1 or TRBD2 (6 bases each). This CDR3 spans 16 amino acids. Deletions cut 10 bases from V and 4 bases from J, with 26 bases between. CDR1 is SEHNR, CDR2 FQNEAQ, per germline (reference sequence). The CDR3 DNA is TGTGCCACCAGGGGCGCGGGTAGGGCGGGGCTTTACGAGCAGTACTTC. It encodes CATRGAGRAGLYEQYF.

The genes are TRBV9 and TRBJ2-7; D is possibly TRBD2 (6 bases). The ends were cut back, 3 bases at V and 4 bases at J, with 11 bases in the middle. CDR3 size: 13 residues. From germline, CDR1 is SGDLS and CDR2 YYNGEE. The CDR3 is CASSAGVRYEQYF. Here the CDR3 DNA reads TGTGCCAGCAGCGCGGGAGTGAGGTACGAGCAGTACTTC.

V and J are TRBV5-1 and TRBJ1-1, with D uncertain. CDR1 is SGHRS, CDR2 YFSETQ, per germline. This CDR3 comprises 14 residues. V was pared by 0 bases and J by 2 bases, with 8 bases between. The CDR3, as DNA: TGCGCCAGCAGCTTGGCCGCGGCAAACACTGAAGCTTTCTTT. The encoded protein is CASSLAAANTEAFF.

This clone was picked up one time. Other DNA sequences of this sample code for an identical CDR3. The J gene is TRBJ1-5, the V gene TRBV27; D gene uncertain. V was cut by 0 bases and J by 6 bases, with 6 bases left in between. From germline, CDR1 is MNHEY and CDR2 SMNVEV (reference sequence). CDR3 length: 13 amino acids. CDR3 DNA sequence: TGTGCCAGCAGTTTATCCCTGGCTCAGCCCCAGCATTTT. The encoded protein is CASSLSLAQPQHF.

The chain's CDR3 is CASSLSGSLYNEQFF. CDR3 bases: TGTGCCAGCAGCTTAAGCGGGAGTCTCTACAATGAGCAGTTCTTC. The J gene is TRBJ2-1, the V gene TRBV9; 8 bases map to TRBD2. V was pared by 4 bases and J by 3 bases, with 6 bases of the junction left unmatched. The CDR3 runs 15 residues. In germline, CDR1 is SGDLS, CDR2 YYNGEE.

The rearrangement uses TRBV18 and TRBJ2-7; 10 bases are shared with TRBD1. The germline V gene has CDR1 KGHSH and CDR2 LQKENI. Trimming at V came to 6 bases and at J to 0 bases, leaving 5 bases not matched to a gene. The CDR3 has 15 amino acids. This chain's CDR3 is CASSSGTGVSYEQYF. The CDR3, as DNA: TGTGCCAGCTCCAGCGGGACAGGGGTCTCCTACGAGCAGTACTTC.

J is TRBJ2-7 and V is TRBV18, with a possible D match to TRBD1 (5 bases). This CDR3 comprises 15 residues. Per germline, CDR1 KGHSH and CDR2 LQKENI. V lost 2 bases and J lost 0, with 11 bases in between. CDR3 nucleotides: TGTGCCAGCTCACCAGAAGGGGTCACCTCCTACGAGCAGTACTTC. Translated, it gives CASSPEGVTSYEQYF.

The CDR3 DNA follows: TGTGCCAGCAGACCAGACAGGGGACGTCAGCCCCAGCATTTT. Encoded protein: CASRPDRGRQPQHF. The rearrangement joins TRBV28 to TRBJ1-5, with 8 bases fitting TRBD1. CDR1 is MDHEN and CDR2 is SYDVKM in the germline V gene. The ends lost 6 bases at V and 6 bases at J; junction bases unmatched: 7. This CDR3 comprises 14 residues.

The chain joins TRBV7-9 to TRBJ2-2, with 7 bases fitting TRBD2. CDR1 and CDR2 from the germline V gene are SEHNR and FQNEAQ (reference sequence). The CDR3 loop spans 14 amino acids. J was trimmed by 7 bases and V by 1 base; bases with no gene match: 3. The CDR3 protein is CASSLGGSIGELFF. CDR3 bases: TGTGCCAGCAGCTTAGGCGGGAGTATCGGGGAGCTGTTTTTT.

The rearrangement uses TRBV2 and TRBJ2-5, with TRBD2 matching over 12 bases. CDR3 length: 15 amino acids. Germline lookup yields CDR1 SNHLY and CDR2 FYNNEI. J lost 3 bases, V lost 5 bases, and 4 bases had no gene match. DNA for the CDR3: TGTGCCAGCAGTCGACTAGCGGGAGTTAAAGAGACCCAGTACTTC. This translates into CASSRLAGVKETQYF.

The chain combines TRBV4-1 with TRBJ2-5; no definite D call. Trimming shortened V by 1 base and J by 0 bases, and 12 bases separated the two germline ends. CDR3 length: 16 amino acids. The germline V gene encodes CDR1 MGHRA and CDR2 YSYEKL. CDR3 residues: CASSQGELMYQETQYF. The DNA of the CDR3 is TGCGCCAGCAGCCAAGGAGAACTTATGTACCAAGAGACCCAGTACTTC.

V gene TRBV5-6 combines with J gene TRBJ1-1; no firm D call. The CDR3 is 14 amino acids. Germline V lookup: CDR1 SGHDT, CDR2 YYEEEE. Trimming took 0 bases from V and 0 from J, leaving 6 bases between them. This CDR3 is CASSLAEMNTEAFF. The DNA for the CDR3 is TGTGCCAGCAGCTTGGCCGAAATGAACACTGAAGCTTTCTTT.

The chain links TRBV14 to TRBJ2-7; D ambiguous. Trimming left V 4 bases short and J 3 bases short, with 7 bases between. Germline lookup yields CDR1 SGHDN and CDR2 FVKESK. This CDR3 has 12 amino acids. This CDR3 is CASSLTFYEQYF. The CDR3 DNA sequence: TGTGCCAGCAGCCTCACGTTCTACGAGCAGTACTTC. Looking up the rest from reference TRBV14 and TRBJ2-7 gives the full variable domain: EAGVTQFPSHSVIEKGQTVTLRCDPISGHDNLYWYRRVMGKEIKFLLHFVKESKQDESGMPNNRFLAERTGGTYSTLKVQPAELEDSGVYFCASSLTFYEQYFGPGTRLTVT.

In DNA form, the CDR3 reads TGTGCCAGCAGCTTAGCTGGGGGGAGCACTGAAGCTTTCTTT. It translates to CASSLAGGSTEAFF. The chain joins TRBV7-2 to TRBJ1-1, with TRBD1 as a possible D gene (5 bases). The CDR3 sequence is 14 residues long. Trimming left V 0 bases short and J 4 bases short, with 9 bases between. Germline CDR1 is SGHTA and CDR2 is FQGNSA.

The chain uses TRBV14 and TRBJ2-1; 11 bases are a match to TRBD2. The V and J ends lost 0 bases and 5 bases, in that order; junction bases with no gene match: 3. Germline assignment: CDR1 SGHDN and CDR2 FVKESK. The CDR3 spans 16 residues. CDR3 region: CASSQERTSGHNEQFF. Written as DNA, the CDR3 is TGTGCCAGCAGCCAAGAACGGACTAGCGGGCACAATGAGCAGTTCTTC. The full variable domain, in which reference TRBV14 and TRBJ2-1 provide the parts outside the CDR3, is EAGVTQFPSHSVIEKGQTVTLRCDPISGHDNLYWYRRVMGKEIKFLLHFVKESKQDESGMPNNRFLAERTGGTYSTLKVQPAELEDSGVYFCASSQERTSGHNEQFFGPGTRLTVL.

V gene TRBV27 combines with J gene TRBJ1-3; no clear D. The CDR3 extends over 14 amino acids. V lost 5 bases and J 0 bases, leaving 8 bases between the germline ends. From germline, CDR1 is MNHEY and CDR2 SMNVEV (reference sequence). The CDR3 bases are TGTGCCAGCAGTCCGATGGTCTCTGGAAACACCATATATTTT. Amino acids: CASSPMVSGNTIYF.

This clone was counted only a few times. Other DNA sequences in the same sample also yield this CDR3. The CDR3 DNA reads as TGTGCCAGCAGTCTGGCTGGGGGCTGGACTGAAGCTTTCTTT. It codes for CASSLAGGWTEAFF. The genes are TRBV27 and TRBJ1-1; TRBD1 might be the D (6 bases). This CDR3 region has 14 residues. The V gene's germline CDR1 is MNHEY and CDR2 SMNVEV (reference sequence). Trimming pared 5 bases from V and 5 bases from J, leaving 15 bases between.

This clone was seen once. The gene calls are TRBV9 and TRBJ2-2; D is undetermined. Germline values: CDR1 SGDLS, CDR2 YYNGEE. V dropped 4 bases and J dropped 4 bases, with 14 bases sitting between them. The CDR3 totals 15 residues. The CDR3 sequence: CASSTGPRVTGELFF. The CDR3 DNA follows: TGTGCCAGCAGCACGGGCCCTCGAGTCACCGGGGAGCTGTTTTTT.

The CDR3, as DNA: TGTGCCAGCAACCTACCGGGACTACGGTACGAGCAGTACTTC. Protein: CASNLPGLRYEQYF. The rearrangement joins TRBV6-1 to TRBJ2-7, with 7 bases matching TRBD2. V shed 7 bases, J shed 4 bases, and the junction held 10 bases outside the gene matches. Germline V CDR1 and CDR2: MNHNS, SASEGT. The CDR3 extends over 14 amino acids.

The chain links TRBV28 to TRBJ2-5; 7 bases fit TRBD1. The V gene's germline CDR1 is MDHEN and CDR2 SYDVKM. The CDR3 is 16 amino acids. V lost 2 bases, J lost 4 bases, and 10 bases stayed unmatched. The CDR3 nucleotides are TGTGCCAGCAGTTTACTTAAGGGGGCCTCAGGAGAGACCCAGTACTTC. Translating gives CASSLLKGASGETQYF. The whole variable domain, filled in from reference TRBV28 and TRBJ2-5, reads DVKVTQSSRYLVKRTGEKVFLECVQDMDHENMFWYRQDPGLGLRLIYFSYDVKMKEKGDIPEGYSVSREKKERFSLILESASTNQTSMYLCASSLLKGASGETQYFGPGTRLLVL.

V gene TRBV6-6 combines with J gene TRBJ2-5, with 8 bases matching TRBD1. The DNA matches TRBJ2-7 better at its end, which makes the J call doubtful. The CDR3 consists of 14 residues. CDR1 is MNHNY, CDR2 SVGAGI, per germline (reference sequence). CDR3 sequence: CASSYPGQDYEQYF. Here the CDR3 DNA reads TGTGCCAGCAGTTACCCGGGACAGGACTACGAGCAGTACTTC.

Only one count was recorded for this clone. J is TRBJ2-2 and V is TRBV19; the match to TRBD2 covers 10 bases. This CDR3 is built from 17 residues. V lost 3 bases and J lost 5; bases outside the gene matches: 9. In germline, CDR1 is LNHDA, CDR2 SQIVND (reference sequence). CDR3 DNA sequence: TGTGCCAGTAGTATGACTTGGCTAGCGGGAGAAACCGGGGAGCTGTTTTTT. Protein product: CASSMTWLAGETGELFF. Using reference TRBV19 and TRBJ2-2 for the parts outside the CDR3, the full variable domain is DGGITQSPKYLFRKEGQNVTLSCEQNLNHDAMYWYRQDPGQGLRLIYYSQIVNDFQKGDIAEGYSVSREKKESFPLTVTSAQKNPTAFYLCASSMTWLAGETGELFFGEGSRLTVL.

The chain couples TRBV19 to TRBJ2-1; 10 positions agree with TRBD2. The ends lost 5 bases at V and 9 bases at J; junction bases unmatched: 4. CDR1 and CDR2 (germline): LNHDA, SQIVND (reference sequence). The CDR3 extends over 13 amino acids. DNA of the CDR3: TGTGCCAGTAGTGCTAGCGGGAGCACTGAGCAGTTCTTC. As protein: CASSASGSTEQFF.